This T cell receptor (beta chain) was retrieved from a study of cytomegalovirus exposure and HLA in healthy donors. Study-level findings and limits: Later analysis suggested most CMV-associated TCR beta chains were HLA-restricted. Later analysis demonstrated an association between a missense DCLRE1C variant and TCR beta V- and J-gene trimming. Under in vitro conditions, three CMV-associated chains were confirmed as specific for CMV antigens.

The junction had 13 bases not matched to a gene; V was cut back by 7 bases and J by 9 bases. Looked up from germline, CDR1 is MGHRA and CDR2 is YSYEKL. This CDR3 contains 15 residues. Concerning this clone itself: The antigen remains undetermined.

Amplification used 60 Vbeta primers and 13 Jbeta primers. The protocol was immunoSEQ multiplex PCR, while the TCRdb copy is restricted to in-frame clones and leaves out a portion. The sample records about 180,000 clones, 75% to 85% being singletons. This chain joins TRBV4-1 and TRBJ2-7; 12 bases line up with TRBD1. This clonotype was sampled from a man younger than 35 in good health and CMV-seronegative. The sequenced material came from PBMCs. Here the CDR3 DNA reads TGCGCCAGCAAGATAGCCGGGACAGGGGGCGGGAGGCAGTACTTC. Residues: CASKIAGTGGGRQYF.